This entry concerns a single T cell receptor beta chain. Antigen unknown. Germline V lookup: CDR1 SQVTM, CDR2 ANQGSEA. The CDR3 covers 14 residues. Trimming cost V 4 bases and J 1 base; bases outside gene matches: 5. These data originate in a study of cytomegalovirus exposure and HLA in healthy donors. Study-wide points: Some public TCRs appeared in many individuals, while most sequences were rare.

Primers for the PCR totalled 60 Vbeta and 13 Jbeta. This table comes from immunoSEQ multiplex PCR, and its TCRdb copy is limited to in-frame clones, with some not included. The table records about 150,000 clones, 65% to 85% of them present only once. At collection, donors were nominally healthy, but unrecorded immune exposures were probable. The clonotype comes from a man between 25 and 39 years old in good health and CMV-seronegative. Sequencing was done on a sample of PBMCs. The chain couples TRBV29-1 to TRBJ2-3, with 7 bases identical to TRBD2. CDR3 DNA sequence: TGCAGCGTTGCTTTTCGGGGGGGCACAGATACGCAGTATTTT. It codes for CSVAFRGGTDTQYF.